This TCR beta chain was found in a study of blood T cell repertoires in COVID-19. A few counts support this clone. TCRdb's table, derived via immunoSEQ multiplex PCR, lists solely in-frame clones and lacks some. The table records about 380,000 clones, 70% to 85% of them present only once. V shed 4 bases and J 2 bases; nucleotides not matched to a gene: 7. The CDR3 has 16 amino acids. Looked up from germline, CDR1 is SGHTS and CDR2 is YDEGEE. The receptor's source is a human donor with acute or convalescent COVID-19. The donor label of this sample is uncertain. The gene calls are TRBV5-8 and TRBJ2-1; 9 nucleotides align to TRBD1. The sequencing sample was made of peripheral blood. CDR3 sequence reads: CASSQGQGTPYNEQFF. The CDR3 DNA reads as TGTGCCAGCAGCCAGGGACAGGGAACCCCCTACAATGAGCAGTTCTTC.